Shown below are 9 T cell receptor beta chains from a single sample sequenced in a study of B cell selection in AIRE deficiency. Sorting defined conventional CD4 T cells as CD4+CD127+. The repertoire was sequenced with immunoSEQ multiplex PCR; TCRdb's copy has only in-frame clones and lacks some. This table holds about 22,000 clones, around 96% found once. Sequencing was performed on CD4+CD127+ conventional T cells sorted from PBMCs. The source of these receptors is a human donor in good health.

The V call is TRBV27, the J call TRBJ2-7, with D perhaps TRBD2 (7 bases). Per the germline V gene, CDR1 is MNHEY and CDR2 is SMNVEV (reference sequence). V lost 5 bases, J lost 4 bases, and 18 bases lay in between. The CDR3 is 15 residues long. CDR3 amino acids: CASSLGGALQYEQYF. The CDR3 nucleotides read TGTGCCAGCAGTCTGGGGGGGGCGCTTCAATACGAGCAGTACTTC.

The chain recombines TRBV18 with TRBJ1-2; weak D call: TRBD1 (5 bases). The CDR3 spans 14 residues. CDR1 and CDR2 from the germline V gene are KGHSH and LQKENI. V lost 2 bases to trimming and J lost 3 bases, with 10 bases between them. The CDR3 spells CASSPSRGDYGYTF. In DNA form, the CDR3 reads TGTGCCAGCTCACCAAGTAGAGGGGACTATGGCTACACCTTC.

The chain carries TRBV11-2 and TRBJ2-3; unclear D gene. The germline V gene has CDR1 SGHAT and CDR2 FQNNGV. Trimming removed 5 bases at V and 0 bases at J, with 9 bases between. This CDR3 has 14 residues. The DNA of the CDR3 is TGTGCCAGCAGCCAGATAACTAGCACAGATACGCAGTATTTT. Amino acids: CASSQITSTDTQYF.

The V gene is TRBV11-2, the J gene TRBJ2-7, with no clear D. This CDR3 contains 13 residues. CDR1 and CDR2 from the germline V gene are SGHAT and FQNNGV. Trimming removed 6 bases from V and 6 bases from J, with 15 bases in between. CDR3 in amino acids: CASRSLSVGEQYF. DNA of the CDR3: TGTGCCAGCAGATCCCTTTCTGTTGGCGAGCAGTACTTC.

The count of this clone is one. The chain employs TRBV11-2 and TRBJ1-3; no clear D. With 2 bases removed from V and 4 bases from J, the gap between germline ends came to 12 bases. CDR1 is SGHAT and CDR2 is FQNNGV in the germline V gene. The length of the CDR3 is 15 residues. CDR3 bases: TGTGCCAGCAGCTTAATTGGCGAGTCGGGAAACACCATATATTTT. This translates into CASSLIGESGNTIYF.

The chain is built from TRBV7-8 and TRBJ2-3; D unclear. V lost 1 base, J lost 3 bases, and 11 bases lay in between. CDR1 is SGHVS and CDR2 is FQNEAQ in the germline V gene. The CDR3 totals 15 residues. CDR3 sequence (DNA): TGTGCCAGCAGCTTAGGGTTTCCCAGAACAGATACGCAGTATTTT. This codes for CASSLGFPRTDTQYF.

This sequence joins TRBV4-1 and TRBJ1-4; 8 bases align to TRBD1. J lost 8 bases, V lost 2 bases, and 10 bases had no gene match. Germline CDR1 and CDR2: MGHRA and YSYEKL. CDR3 length: 16 amino acids. In DNA, the CDR3 is TGCGCCAGCAGCCAACCCATGGACAGGGACGGAGAAAAACTGTTTTTT. Translating it yields CASSQPMDRDGEKLFF.

This clone was counted once. This chain joins TRBV2 and TRBJ2-7; D is ambiguous. Per the germline V gene, CDR1 is SNHLY and CDR2 is FYNNEI. Trimming removed 1 base from V and 3 bases from J, with 7 bases in between. The length of the CDR3 is 13 residues. The CDR3 sequence: CASSEGWNYEQYF. The CDR3 DNA is TGTGCCAGCAGTGAAGGATGGAACTACGAGCAGTACTTC.

J is TRBJ2-3 and V is TRBV7-8, with D tentatively TRBD2 (6 bases). The V and J ends lost 1 base and 3 bases respectively, with 23 bases between them. The germline V gene has CDR1 SGHVS and CDR2 FQNEAQ. The CDR3 has 19 amino acids. CDR3 in DNA: TGTGCCAGCAGCTTAGTAAGATCTGGAGCAGGGAGGTTGACAGATACGCAGTATTTT. It codes for CASSLVRSGAGRLTDTQYF.